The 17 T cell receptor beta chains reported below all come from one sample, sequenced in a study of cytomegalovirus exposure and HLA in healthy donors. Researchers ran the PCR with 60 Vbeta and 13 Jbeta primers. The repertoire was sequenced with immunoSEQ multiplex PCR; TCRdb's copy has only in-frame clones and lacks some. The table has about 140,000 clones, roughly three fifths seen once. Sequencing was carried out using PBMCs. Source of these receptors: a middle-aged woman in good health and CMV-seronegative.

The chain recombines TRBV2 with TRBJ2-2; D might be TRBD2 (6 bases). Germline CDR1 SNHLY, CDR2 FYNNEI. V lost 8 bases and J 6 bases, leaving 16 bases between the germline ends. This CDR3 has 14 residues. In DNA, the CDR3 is TGTGCCAGCCTCCGGGACTTACCTTCCGGGGAGCTGTTTTTT. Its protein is CASLRDLPSGELFF.

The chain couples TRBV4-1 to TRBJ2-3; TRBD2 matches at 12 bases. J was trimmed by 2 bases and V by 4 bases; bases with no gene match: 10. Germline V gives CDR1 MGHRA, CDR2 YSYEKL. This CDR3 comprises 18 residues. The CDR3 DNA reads TGCGCCAGCAGCCCCATCCCCCTAGCGGGGGGGAACACAGATACGCAGTATTTT. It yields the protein CASSPIPLAGGNTDTQYF.

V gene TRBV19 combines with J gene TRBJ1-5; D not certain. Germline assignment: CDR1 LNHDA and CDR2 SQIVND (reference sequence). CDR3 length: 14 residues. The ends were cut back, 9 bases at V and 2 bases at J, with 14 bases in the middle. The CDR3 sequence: CASLGWEGNQPQHF. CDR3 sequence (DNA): TGTGCCAGCTTAGGGTGGGAGGGCAATCAGCCCCAGCATTTT.

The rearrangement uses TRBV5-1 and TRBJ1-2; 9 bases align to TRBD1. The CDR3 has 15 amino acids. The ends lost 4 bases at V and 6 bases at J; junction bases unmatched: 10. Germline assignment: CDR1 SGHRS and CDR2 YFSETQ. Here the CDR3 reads CASSVRQGGTDGYTF. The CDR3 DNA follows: TGCGCCAGCAGCGTTCGACAGGGGGGTACGGATGGCTACACCTTC.

CDR3 sequence reads: CASSEQGGNQPQHF. As DNA, the CDR3 is TGTGCCAGCAGTGAACAGGGAGGCAATCAGCCCCAGCATTTT. The chain employs TRBV6-4 and TRBJ1-5; D is possibly TRBD1 (6 bases). This CDR3 contains 14 residues. Between the trimmed V and J ends, which lost 3 bases and 2 bases, there was a span of 8 bases. CDR1 is MRHNA, CDR2 SNTAGT, per germline.

The CDR3 sequence: CASSAVDGSGGYTF. CDR3 in DNA: TGCGCCAGCAGCGCCGTAGACGGGTCGGGAGGCTACACCTTC. The chain recombines TRBV5-1 with TRBJ1-2; no clear D. CDR1 is SGHRS and CDR2 is YFSETQ in the germline V gene. The CDR3 covers 14 residues. V shed 4 bases and J shed 8 bases, with 18 bases lying between them.

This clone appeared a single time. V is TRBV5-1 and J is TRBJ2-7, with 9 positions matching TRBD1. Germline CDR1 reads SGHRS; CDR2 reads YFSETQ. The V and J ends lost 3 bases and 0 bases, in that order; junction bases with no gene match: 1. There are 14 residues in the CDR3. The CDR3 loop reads CASSSGQGSYEQYF. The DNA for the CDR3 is TGCGCCAGCAGCTCGGGACAGGGCTCCTACGAGCAGTACTTC. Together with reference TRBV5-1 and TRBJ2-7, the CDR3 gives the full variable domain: KAGVTQTPRYLIKTRGQQVTLSCSPISGHRSVSWYQQTPGQGLQFLFEYFSETQRNKGNFPGRFSGRQFSNSRSEMNVSTLELGDSALYLCASSSGQGSYEQYFGPGTRLTVT.

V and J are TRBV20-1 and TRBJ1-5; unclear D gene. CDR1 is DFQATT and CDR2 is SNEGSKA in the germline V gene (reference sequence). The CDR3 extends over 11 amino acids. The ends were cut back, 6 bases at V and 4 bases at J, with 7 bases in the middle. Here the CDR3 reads CSASPNQPQHF. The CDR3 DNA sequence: TGCAGTGCCAGTCCAAATCAGCCCCAGCATTTT.

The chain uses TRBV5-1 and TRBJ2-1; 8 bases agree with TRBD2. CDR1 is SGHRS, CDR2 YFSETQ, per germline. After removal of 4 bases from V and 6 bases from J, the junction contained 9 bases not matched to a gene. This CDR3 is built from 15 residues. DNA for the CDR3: TGCGCCAGCAGCCGGACCGGGGGGGCTTTCAATGAGCAGTTCTTC. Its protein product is CASSRTGGAFNEQFF.

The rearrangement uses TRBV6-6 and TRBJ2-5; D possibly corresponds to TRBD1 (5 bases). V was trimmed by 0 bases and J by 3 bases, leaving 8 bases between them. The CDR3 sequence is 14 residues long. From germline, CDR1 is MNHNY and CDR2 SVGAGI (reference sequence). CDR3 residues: CASSYSEGEETQYF. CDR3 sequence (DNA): TGTGCCAGCAGTTACTCGGAAGGGGAAGAGACCCAGTACTTC.

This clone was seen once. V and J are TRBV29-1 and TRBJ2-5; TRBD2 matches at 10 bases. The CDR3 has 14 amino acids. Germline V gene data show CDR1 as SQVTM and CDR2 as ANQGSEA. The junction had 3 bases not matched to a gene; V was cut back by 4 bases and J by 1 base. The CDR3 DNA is TGCAGCGTTGGCGTAGCGGGGGGCCAAGAGACCCAGTACTTC. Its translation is CSVGVAGGQETQYF.

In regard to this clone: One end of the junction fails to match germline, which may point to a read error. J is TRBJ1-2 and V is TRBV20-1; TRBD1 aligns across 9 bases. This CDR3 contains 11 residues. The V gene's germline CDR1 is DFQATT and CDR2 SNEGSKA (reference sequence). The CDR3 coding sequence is TGCAGTGTTCCGGACAGGGGCTCACCGTTCTTC. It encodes CSVPDRGSPFF.

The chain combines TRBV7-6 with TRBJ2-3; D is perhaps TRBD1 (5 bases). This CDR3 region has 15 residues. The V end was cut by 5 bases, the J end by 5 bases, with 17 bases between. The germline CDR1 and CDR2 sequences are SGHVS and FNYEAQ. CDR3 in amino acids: CASSPRQPSGDTQYF. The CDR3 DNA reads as TGTGCCAGCAGCCCTAGACAGCCCTCCGGAGATACGCAGTATTTT.

CDR3 DNA sequence: TGTGCCACCAGCACTACTCGGGACAGGGTAGCCCCACGGGGTTTTCGGGAGCAGTACTTC. Protein: CATSTTRDRVAPRGFREQYF. The gene calls are TRBV15 and TRBJ2-7, with 9 bases that match TRBD1. With 4 bases clipped from V and 7 bases from J, the junction kept 26 bases outside the gene matches. Per germline, CDR1 LNHNV and CDR2 YYDKDF (reference sequence). This CDR3 is built from 20 residues.

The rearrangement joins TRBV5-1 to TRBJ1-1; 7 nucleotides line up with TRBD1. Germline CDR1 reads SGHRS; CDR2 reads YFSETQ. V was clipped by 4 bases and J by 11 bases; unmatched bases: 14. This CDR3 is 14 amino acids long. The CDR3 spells CASSTVDRTFGAFF. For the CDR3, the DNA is TGCGCCAGCAGCACGGTGGACAGGACGTTTGGGGCTTTCTTT.

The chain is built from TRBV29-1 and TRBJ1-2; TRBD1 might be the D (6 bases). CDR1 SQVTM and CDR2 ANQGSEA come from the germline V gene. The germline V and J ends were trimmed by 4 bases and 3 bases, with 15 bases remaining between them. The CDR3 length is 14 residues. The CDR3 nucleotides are TGCAGCGTTGCAGTATCCACAGGGTACTATGGCTACACCTTC. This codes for CSVAVSTGYYGYTF.

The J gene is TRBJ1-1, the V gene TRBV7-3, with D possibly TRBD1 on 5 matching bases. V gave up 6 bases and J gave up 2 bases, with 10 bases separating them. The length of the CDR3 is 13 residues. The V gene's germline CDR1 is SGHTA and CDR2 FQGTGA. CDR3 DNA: TGTGCCAGCAGTCGCAGGGATAACACTGAAGCTTTCTTT. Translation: CASSRRDNTEAFF.